This T cell receptor (beta chain) was identified during a study of OX40 agonist ivuxolimab in advanced cancers. Study summary: Treatment of patients was with ivuxolimab, an agonistic anti-OX40 (CD134) antibody. General study results and limits: Partial responders receiving 0.1-3.0 mg/kg showed among the lowest clonal expansion. The investigators did not determine what antigen specificity the expanded peripheral T cells had.

TCRdb keeps only in-frame clones here, not all; method: immunoSEQ multiplex PCR. The data show about 99,000 clones, approximately 93% seen once. Comments on this clone: Its target is not known.

The CDR3 consists of 15 residues. Germline V gene lookup returns CDR1 MNHEY and CDR2 SVGAGI. J lost 3 bases, V lost 2 bases, and 5 bases had no gene match. Autoimmune disease history or systemic immunosuppression was exclusionary. The chain combines TRBV6-5 with TRBJ2-3, with 7 bases aligning to TRBD2. Sample: CD4+ or CD8+ T cells sorted from blood, taken in a trial of the OX40 agonist ivuxolimab. The TCR originated in an adult with an advanced solid tumor such as melanoma, head and neck, liver or kidney cancer. CDR3 DNA sequence: TGTGCCAGCAGTTACCTCGGACTAGAAACAGATACGCAGTATTTT. Its protein product is CASSYLGLETDTQYF.